This entry lists 23 T cell receptor beta chains sequenced from one sample in a study of blood T cell repertoires in COVID-19. TCRdb's table, derived via immunoSEQ multiplex PCR, lists solely in-frame clones and lacks some. The sample has 250,000 or so clones, 80% to 90% seen once. The material sequenced was PBMCs or T cells enriched from blood (not recorded which). The receptor source for this set is a woman in her forties who had been exposed to COVID-19.

This chain joins TRBV6-2 or TRBV6-3 and TRBJ2-1; the match to TRBD1 covers 7 bases. Germline assignment: CDR1 MNHEY and CDR2 SVGEGT. The CDR3 contains 16 residues. With V trimmed by 5 bases and J by 6 bases, 13 bases remained unmatched. For the CDR3, the DNA is TGTGCCAGCAGTGGCTACGGACAGGTGGAAGCCAATGAGCAGTTCTTC. This gives the protein CASSGYGQVEANEQFF.

The chain joins TRBV5-6 to TRBJ1-1; 9 positions match TRBD1. Germline V gene lookup returns CDR1 SGHDT and CDR2 YYEEEE. The length of the CDR3 is 16 residues. V lost 2 bases and J lost 4; bases outside the gene matches: 9. CDR3 protein: CASSFNRGQVGTEAFF. In nucleotides, the CDR3 is TGTGCCAGCAGCTTTAACAGGGGGCAAGTCGGCACTGAAGCTTTCTTT.

This clone was recorded a few times. This sequence joins TRBV6-2 or TRBV6-3 and TRBJ2-7, with D possibly matching TRBD1 (6 bases). Per the germline V gene, CDR1 is MNHEY and CDR2 is SVGEGT. With 5 bases removed from V and 2 bases from J, the gap between germline ends came to 16 bases. This CDR3 spans 15 amino acids. The CDR3 protein is CASSDTGMTTYEQYF. The CDR3 nucleotides are TGTGCCAGCAGTGATACAGGGATGACGACCTACGAGCAGTACTTC.

This clone has a single count. One junction end disagrees with the germline gene, perhaps due to a read error. This specimen includes other DNA sequences encoding the same CDR3. This chain connects TRBV5-1 to TRBJ2-5; D gene unclear. The CDR3 extends over 11 amino acids. Germline CDR1 and CDR2: SGHRS and YFSETQ. This CDR3 is CASSPGETQYF. The CDR3 nucleotides read TGTGCCAGCAGCCCCGGGGAGACCCAGTACTTC.

V usage is TRBV6-4 and J usage is TRBJ2-3, with TRBD1 matching over 7 bases. This CDR3 comprises 13 residues. The V segment lost 5 bases and the J segment 3 bases; nucleotides outside the gene matches: 2. Germline lookup yields CDR1 MRHNA and CDR2 SNTAGT. CDR3 residues: CASSTGETDTQYF. The CDR3 region has the DNA TGTGCCAGCAGTACAGGGGAGACAGATACGCAGTATTTT.

The chain is built from TRBV7-6 and TRBJ2-7, with D possibly being TRBD2 (6 bases). The CDR3 spans 13 residues. The ends were cut back, 1 base at V and 3 bases at J, with 7 bases in the middle. Germline CDR1 reads SGHVS; CDR2 reads FNYEAQ. This CDR3 reads CASSLGGDYEQYV. In DNA form, the CDR3 reads TGTGCCAGCAGCTTAGGGGGGGACTACGAGCAGTACGTC.

The genes are TRBV6-5 and TRBJ2-7, with 7 bases lining up with TRBD1. Trimming at V came to 6 bases and at J to 7 bases, leaving 12 bases not matched to a gene. The germline V gene encodes CDR1 MNHEY and CDR2 SVGAGI. The CDR3 consists of 14 residues. The CDR3 sequence is CASSPGTAIWEQYF. CDR3 bases: TGTGCCAGCAGCCCCGGGACAGCTATTTGGGAGCAGTACTTC.

The chain uses TRBV6-2 or TRBV6-3 and TRBJ1-1; D remains ambiguous. The CDR3 extends over 15 amino acids. Trimming pared 0 bases from V and 3 bases from J, leaving 11 bases between. Germline CDR1 and CDR2: MNHEY and SVGEGT. The CDR3 DNA reads TGTGCCAGCAGTTACTCGATACTGGGAGACACTGAAGCTTTCTTT. Its protein product is CASSYSILGDTEAFF.

V is TRBV7-9 and J is TRBJ1-5; 7 bases map to TRBD1. The germline CDR1 and CDR2 sequences are SEHNR and FQNEAQ (reference sequence). The V and J ends lost 4 bases and 1 base, in that order; junction bases with no gene match: 1. The CDR3 has 14 amino acids. The CDR3 coding sequence is TGTGCCAGCAGCTGGGGACAGAGCAATCAGCCCCAGCATTTT. Translated: CASSWGQSNQPQHF.

V is TRBV11-3 and J is TRBJ2-5; 8 positions match TRBD1. This CDR3 is built from 15 residues. The V gene's germline CDR1 is SGHNT and CDR2 YENEEA. With V trimmed by 6 bases and J by 6 bases, 12 bases remained unmatched. The CDR3 DNA reads as TGTGCCAGCAGACCGAGGGACGGACAGGGCAAGACCCAGTACTTC. As protein: CASRPRDGQGKTQYF. Variable domain in full (rest from reference TRBV11-3 and TRBJ2-5): EAGVVQSPRYKIIEKKQPVAFWCNPISGHNTLYWYLQNLGQGPELLIRYENEEAVDDSQLPKDRFSAERLKGVDSTLKIQPAELGDSAVYLCASRPRDGQGKTQYFGPGTRLLVL.

This clone was detected only once. V usage is TRBV2 and J usage is TRBJ2-1; 8 bases are a match to TRBD2. V dropped 5 bases and J dropped 14; count of bases not matched to a gene: 2. This CDR3 has 10 amino acids. Germline lookup yields CDR1 SNHLY and CDR2 FYNNEI. As DNA, the CDR3 is TGTGCCAGCAGTACCGGGAGGGAGTTCTTC. Translating it yields CASSTGREFF.

The CDR3 reads CSASAGSGKNIQYF. In DNA, the CDR3 is TGCAGTGCTAGTGCAGGGTCCGGCAAAAACATTCAGTACTTC. The rearrangement uses TRBV20-1 and TRBJ2-4; perhaps TRBD1 as D (5 bases). CDR1 is DFQATT, CDR2 SNEGSKA, per germline (reference sequence). V lost 3 bases and J 3 bases, leaving 12 bases between the germline ends. This CDR3 region has 14 residues.

The J gene is TRBJ1-1, the V gene TRBV7-9; 7 bases are shared with TRBD1. Germline values: CDR1 SEHNR, CDR2 FQNEAQ (reference sequence). CDR3 size: 14 residues. With V trimmed by 4 bases and J by 7 bases, 9 bases remained unmatched. CDR3: CASSSYRDRFEAFF. CDR3 nucleotides: TGTGCCAGCAGCTCGTACCGGGACAGATTTGAAGCTTTCTTT.

J is TRBJ1-1 and V is TRBV6-4; TRBD1 matches 8 bases. The CDR3 covers 14 residues. The V and J ends lost 6 bases and 12 bases, in that order; junction bases with no gene match: 15. Germline CDR1 and CDR2: MRHNA and SNTAGT. The CDR3 sequence is CASREDRDRLSTFF. The CDR3 bases are TGTGCCAGCAGGGAAGATCGGGACAGGCTCTCGACTTTCTTT.

The chain employs TRBV12-5 and TRBJ1-1; weak D call: TRBD1 (6 bases). CDR1 and CDR2 from the germline V gene are LGHNT and FRNRAP. Trimming removed 5 bases from V and 3 bases from J, with 16 bases in between. The CDR3 is 15 amino acids. The CDR3 DNA is TGTGCTAGTGGTCAGCCCAGGGGCTCTTACACTGAAGCTTTCTTT. Protein: CASGQPRGSYTEAFF.

This chain joins TRBV24-1 and TRBJ2-3, with no clear D. The CDR3 sequence is 15 residues long. The ends were cut back, 2 bases at V and 6 bases at J, with 14 bases in the middle. CDR1 KGHDR and CDR2 SFDVKD come from the germline V gene. CDR3 sequence reads: CATSDSARGPDTQYF. The CDR3 nucleotides are TGTGCCACCAGTGATTCAGCCAGAGGCCCCGATACGCAGTATTTT.

V and J are TRBV29-1 and TRBJ1-1; 8 bases agree with TRBD1. This CDR3 has 14 amino acids. J was trimmed by 5 bases and V by 4 bases; bases with no gene match: 9. Per the germline V gene, CDR1 is SQVTM and CDR2 is ANQGSEA. Here the CDR3 reads CSVVYQGAKTEAFF. For the CDR3, the DNA is TGCAGCGTTGTTTATCAGGGGGCGAAGACTGAAGCTTTCTTT. Full variable domain (outside the CDR3, taken from reference TRBV29-1 and TRBJ1-1): SAVISQKPSRDICQRGTSLTIQCQVDSQVTMMFWYRQQPGQSLTLIATANQGSEATYESGFVIDKFPISRPNLTFSTLTVSNMSPEDSSIYLCSVVYQGAKTEAFFGQGTRLTVV.

CDR3 sequence: CASNGGGGGGKNEQFF. CDR3 nucleotide sequence: TGTGCCAGCAATGGGGGCGGCGGCGGGGGTAAGAATGAGCAGTTCTTC. The chain employs TRBV28 and TRBJ2-1, with D possibly being TRBD2 (7 bases). V lost 7 bases and J lost 7, with 23 bases in between. Germline-derived CDR1 and CDR2 are MDHEN and SYDVKM. There are 16 residues in the CDR3.

The chain joins TRBV11-2 to TRBJ1-3; the match to TRBD1 covers 7 bases. The length of the CDR3 is 15 residues. Trimming removed 2 bases from V and 4 bases from J; junction bases left unmatched: 5. Germline values: CDR1 SGHAT, CDR2 FQNNGV. The CDR3 spells CASSLIGQAGNTIYF. The CDR3, as DNA: TGTGCCAGCAGCTTAATCGGACAGGCCGGAAACACCATATATTTT.

The V gene is TRBV28, the J gene TRBJ1-2; tentatively, D is TRBD1 (6 bases). The ends were cut back, 4 bases at V and 6 bases at J, with 12 bases in the middle. This CDR3 spans 13 amino acids. Looked up from germline, CDR1 is MDHEN and CDR2 is SYDVKM. CDR3 region: CASSSLGGDGYTF. The DNA of the CDR3 is TGTGCCAGCAGTTCCTTAGGGGGAGATGGCTACACCTTC.

The J gene is TRBJ2-7, the V gene TRBV24-1, with 8 positions matching TRBD2. CDR1 and CDR2 from the germline V gene are KGHDR and SFDVKD. Unmatched junction bases numbered 21, after V lost 4 bases and J lost 2 bases. The CDR3 is 20 residues long. DNA for the CDR3: TGTGCCACCAGTGACTCACCGACCCCCGGCCGGGGGGGGCCACCCTACGAGCAGTACGTC. Translated: CATSDSPTPGRGGPPYEQYV.

CDR3 sequence (DNA): TGTGCCAGCAGAGTACCGGGACTAGCGGGCGGTGAGCAGTTCTTC. Translated: CASRVPGLAGGEQFF. V and J are TRBV11-2 and TRBJ2-1, with 12 nucleotides matching TRBD2. The CDR3 runs 15 residues. CDR1 and CDR2 (germline): SGHAT, FQNNGV. Trimming cost V 6 bases and J 9 bases; bases outside gene matches: 9.

Details on this clone: One end of the junction fails to match germline, which may point to a read error. V usage is TRBV11-2 and J usage is TRBJ1-2; D possibly corresponds to TRBD1 (5 bases). CDR3 size: 17 residues. Germline lookup yields CDR1 SGHAT and CDR2 FQNNGV. CDR3 residues: CASSVDPQGGVLYGYTF. The CDR3 coding sequence is TGTGCCAGCAGCGTAGACCCTCAGGGTGGGGTGCTCTATGGCTACACCTTC.